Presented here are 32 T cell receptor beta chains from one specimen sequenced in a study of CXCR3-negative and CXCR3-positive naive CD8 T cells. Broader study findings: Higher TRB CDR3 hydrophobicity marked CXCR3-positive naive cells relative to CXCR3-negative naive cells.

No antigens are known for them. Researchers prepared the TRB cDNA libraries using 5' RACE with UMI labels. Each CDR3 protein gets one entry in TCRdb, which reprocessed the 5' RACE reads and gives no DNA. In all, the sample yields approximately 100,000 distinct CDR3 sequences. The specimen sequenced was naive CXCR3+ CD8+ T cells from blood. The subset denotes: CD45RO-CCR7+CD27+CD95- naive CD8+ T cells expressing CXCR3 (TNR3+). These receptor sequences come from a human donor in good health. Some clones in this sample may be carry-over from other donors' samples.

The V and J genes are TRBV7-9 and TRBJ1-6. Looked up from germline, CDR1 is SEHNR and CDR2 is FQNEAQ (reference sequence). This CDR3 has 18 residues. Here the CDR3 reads CASSPPPRPEGRDSPLHF. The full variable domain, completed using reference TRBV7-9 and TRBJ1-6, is DTGVSQNPRHKITKRGQNVTFRCDPISEHNRLYWYRQTLGQGPEFLTYFQNEAQLEKSRLLSDRFSAERPKGSFSTLEIQRTEQGDSAMYLCASSPPPRPEGRDSPLHFGNGTRLTVT.

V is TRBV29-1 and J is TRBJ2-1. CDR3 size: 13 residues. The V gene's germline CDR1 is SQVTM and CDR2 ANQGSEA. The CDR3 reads CSLGINLYNEPFF.

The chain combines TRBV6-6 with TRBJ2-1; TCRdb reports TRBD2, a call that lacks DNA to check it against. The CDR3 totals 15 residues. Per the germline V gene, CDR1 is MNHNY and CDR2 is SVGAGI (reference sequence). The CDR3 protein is CASSYLAGGHNEQFF.

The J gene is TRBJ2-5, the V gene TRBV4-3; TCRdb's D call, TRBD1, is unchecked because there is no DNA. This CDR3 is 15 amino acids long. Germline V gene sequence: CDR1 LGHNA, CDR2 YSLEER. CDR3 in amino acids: CASSQGTGGGETQYF.

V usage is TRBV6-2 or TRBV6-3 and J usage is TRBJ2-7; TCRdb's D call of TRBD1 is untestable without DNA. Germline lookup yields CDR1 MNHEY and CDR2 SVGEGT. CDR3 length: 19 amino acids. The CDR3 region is CASSYSIGGTGDANYEQYF.

The CDR3 protein is CASSLYGRIYERYF. The chain is built from TRBV28 and TRBJ2-7. Germline V gene sequence: CDR1 MDHEN, CDR2 SYDVKM. CDR3 length equals 14 residues.

This CDR3 reads CSVEGLGWTKEAFF. The V and J genes are TRBV29-1 and TRBJ1-1. The CDR3 consists of 14 residues. In germline, CDR1 is SQVTM, CDR2 ANQGSEA.

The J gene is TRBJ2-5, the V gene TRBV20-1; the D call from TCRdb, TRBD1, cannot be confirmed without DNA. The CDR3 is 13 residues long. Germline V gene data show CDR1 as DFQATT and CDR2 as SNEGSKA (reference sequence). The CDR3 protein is CSAREGTQETQYF.

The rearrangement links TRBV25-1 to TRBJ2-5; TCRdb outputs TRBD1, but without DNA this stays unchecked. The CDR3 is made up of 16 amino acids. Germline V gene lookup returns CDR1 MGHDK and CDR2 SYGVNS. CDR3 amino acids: CASSPRTGGRTETQYF. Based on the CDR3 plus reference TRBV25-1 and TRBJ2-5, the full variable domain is EADIYQTPRYLVIGTGKKITLECSQTMGHDKMYWYQQDPGMELHLIHYSYGVNSTEKGDLSSESTVSRIRTEHFPLTLESARPSHTSQYLCASSPRTGGRTETQYFGPGTRLLVL.

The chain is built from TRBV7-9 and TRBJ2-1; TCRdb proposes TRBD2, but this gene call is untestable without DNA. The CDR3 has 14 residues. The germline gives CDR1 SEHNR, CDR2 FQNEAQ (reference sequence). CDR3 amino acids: CASSSLLVYNEQFF.

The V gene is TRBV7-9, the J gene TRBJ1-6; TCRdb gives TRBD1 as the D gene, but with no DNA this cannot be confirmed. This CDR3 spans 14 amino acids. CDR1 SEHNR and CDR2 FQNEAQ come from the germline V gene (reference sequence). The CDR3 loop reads CASSLDEPGQEKYF.

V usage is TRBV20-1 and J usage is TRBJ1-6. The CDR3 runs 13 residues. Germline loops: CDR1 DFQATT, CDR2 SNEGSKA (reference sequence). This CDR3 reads CSARGKEYSPLHF.

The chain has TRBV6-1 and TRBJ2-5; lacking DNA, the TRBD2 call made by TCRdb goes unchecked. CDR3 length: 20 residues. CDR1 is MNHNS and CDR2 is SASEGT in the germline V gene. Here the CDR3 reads CASSVLGLSGGGPEEETQYF.

CDR3 amino acids: CSARQGSDYGYTF. The V and J genes are TRBV29-1 and TRBJ1-2; TCRdb gives TRBD1 as the D gene, but with no DNA this cannot be confirmed. This CDR3 is built from 13 residues. CDR1 is SQVTM, CDR2 ANQGSEA, per germline.

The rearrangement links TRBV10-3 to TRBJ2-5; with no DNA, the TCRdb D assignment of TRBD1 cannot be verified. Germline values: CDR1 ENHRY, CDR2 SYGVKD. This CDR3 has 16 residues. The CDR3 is CAISGPPATDQETQYF.

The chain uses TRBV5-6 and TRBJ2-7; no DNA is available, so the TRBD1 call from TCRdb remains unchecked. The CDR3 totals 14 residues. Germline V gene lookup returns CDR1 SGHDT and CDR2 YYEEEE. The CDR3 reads CASSLWGGATEQYF.

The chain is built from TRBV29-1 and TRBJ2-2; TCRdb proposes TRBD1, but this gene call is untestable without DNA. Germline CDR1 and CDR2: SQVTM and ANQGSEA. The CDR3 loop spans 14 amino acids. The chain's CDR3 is CSVLDRVNTGELFF.

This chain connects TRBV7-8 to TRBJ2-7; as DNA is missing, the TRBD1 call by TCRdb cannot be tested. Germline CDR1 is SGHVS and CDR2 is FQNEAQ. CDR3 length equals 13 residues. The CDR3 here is CASSSGQTYEQYF.

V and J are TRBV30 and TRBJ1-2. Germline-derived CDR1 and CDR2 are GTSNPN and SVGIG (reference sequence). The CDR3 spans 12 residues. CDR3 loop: CAWTYGLDGYTF.

The CDR3 protein is CASSLAGGVYRTEAFF. The J gene is TRBJ1-1, the V gene TRBV5-1; the TRBD1 assignment by TCRdb is unverifiable without DNA. From germline, CDR1 is SGHRS and CDR2 YFSETQ. The CDR3 extends over 16 amino acids.

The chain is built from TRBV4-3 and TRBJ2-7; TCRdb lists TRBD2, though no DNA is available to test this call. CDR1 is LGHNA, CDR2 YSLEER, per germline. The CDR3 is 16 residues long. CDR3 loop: CASSQGAAGTSYEQYF.

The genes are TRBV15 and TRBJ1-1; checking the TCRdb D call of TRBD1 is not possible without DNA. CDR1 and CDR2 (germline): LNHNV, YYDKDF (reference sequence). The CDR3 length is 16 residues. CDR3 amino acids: CATSRDYAGKNTEAFF.

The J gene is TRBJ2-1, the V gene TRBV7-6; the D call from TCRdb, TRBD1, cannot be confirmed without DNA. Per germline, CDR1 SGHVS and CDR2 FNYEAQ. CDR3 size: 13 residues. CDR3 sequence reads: CASIEGSGDEQFF.

The CDR3 here is CATAEGYNNSPLHF. V usage is TRBV6-4 and J usage is TRBJ1-6. This CDR3 region has 14 residues. Looked up from germline, CDR1 is MRHNA and CDR2 is SNTAGT.

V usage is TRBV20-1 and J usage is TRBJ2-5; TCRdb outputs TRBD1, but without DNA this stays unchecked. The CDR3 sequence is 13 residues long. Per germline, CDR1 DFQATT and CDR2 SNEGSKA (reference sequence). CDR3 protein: CSARDLGAYEQYF.

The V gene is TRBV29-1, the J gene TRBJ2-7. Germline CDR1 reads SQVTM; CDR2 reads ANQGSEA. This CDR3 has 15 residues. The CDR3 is CSVELVSARPYEQYF.

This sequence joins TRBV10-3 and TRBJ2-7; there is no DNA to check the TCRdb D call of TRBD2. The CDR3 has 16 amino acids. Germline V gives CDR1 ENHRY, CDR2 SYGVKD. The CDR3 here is CAISESIAGGFYEQYF.

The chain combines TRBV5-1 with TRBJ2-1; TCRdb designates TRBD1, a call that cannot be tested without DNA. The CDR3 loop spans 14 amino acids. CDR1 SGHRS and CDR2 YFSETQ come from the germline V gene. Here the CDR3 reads CASTPGPGDHEQFF.

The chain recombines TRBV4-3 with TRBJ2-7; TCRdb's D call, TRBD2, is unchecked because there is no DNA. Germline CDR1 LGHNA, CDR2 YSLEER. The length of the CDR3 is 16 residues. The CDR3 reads CASSQEVAGGHYEQYF.

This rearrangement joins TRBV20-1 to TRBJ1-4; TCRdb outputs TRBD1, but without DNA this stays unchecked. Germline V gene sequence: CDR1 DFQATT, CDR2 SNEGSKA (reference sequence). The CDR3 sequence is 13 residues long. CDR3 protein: CSAKYRGYEKLFF.

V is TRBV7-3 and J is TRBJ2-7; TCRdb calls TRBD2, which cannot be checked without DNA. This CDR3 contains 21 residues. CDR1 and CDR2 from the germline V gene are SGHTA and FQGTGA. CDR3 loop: CASSLLCLPPPAAKSSYEQYF.

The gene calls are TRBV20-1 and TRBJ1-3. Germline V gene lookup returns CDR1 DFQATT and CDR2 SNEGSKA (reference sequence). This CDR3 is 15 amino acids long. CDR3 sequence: CSAMPVGTGRTTIYF.